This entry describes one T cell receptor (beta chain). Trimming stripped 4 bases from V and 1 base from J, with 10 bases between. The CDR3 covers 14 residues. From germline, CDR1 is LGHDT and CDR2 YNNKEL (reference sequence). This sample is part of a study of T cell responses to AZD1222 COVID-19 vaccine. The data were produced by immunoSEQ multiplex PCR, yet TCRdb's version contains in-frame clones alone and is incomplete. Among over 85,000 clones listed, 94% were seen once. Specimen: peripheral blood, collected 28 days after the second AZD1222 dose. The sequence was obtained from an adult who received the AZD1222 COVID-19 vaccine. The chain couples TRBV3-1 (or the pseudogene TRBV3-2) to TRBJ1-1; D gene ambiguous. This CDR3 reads CASSRPEANTEAFF. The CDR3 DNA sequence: TGTGCCAGCAGCCGTCCGGAAGCGAACACTGAAGCTTTCTTT.